This T cell receptor beta chain was captured by sequencing in a study of T cells in pancreatic ductal adenocarcinoma. Broader study findings: The resected cohort was biased toward the minority with early-stage disease. Blood clonality (about 0.065) did not differ significantly from tumor (about 0.12). Tumors hold more CD45RO+ effector T cells, which may bias toward lower diversity. Blood had more productive templates and about 8-fold more unique clonotypes than tumor.

Produced via immunoSEQ multiplex PCR; TCRdb's table is partial and in-frame only. Of almost 5,500 clones listed, around 68% are singletons. With regard to this clone: Its antigen is undetermined.

This CDR3 spans 14 amino acids. Trimming took 7 bases from V and 0 from J, leaving 13 bases between them. Per the germline V gene, CDR1 is MDHEN and CDR2 is SYDVKM. Selected pancreatic ductal adenocarcinoma patients had undergone surgery without neoadjuvant therapy. The sequence came from a human donor with pancreatic ductal adenocarcinoma. Sequenced: pancreatic tumor tissue. This rearrangement joins TRBV28 to TRBJ2-7; maybe TRBD1 (5 bases). This chain's CDR3 is CASTLPTVSYEQYF. For the CDR3, the DNA is TGTGCCAGCACCCTCCCGACAGTCTCCTACGAGCAGTACTTC. Using reference TRBV28 and TRBJ2-7 for the parts outside the CDR3, the full variable domain is DVKVTQSSRYLVKRTGEKVFLECVQDMDHENMFWYRQDPGLGLRLIYFSYDVKMKEKGDIPEGYSVSREKKERFSLILESASTNQTSMYLCASTLPTVSYEQYFGPGTRLTVT.